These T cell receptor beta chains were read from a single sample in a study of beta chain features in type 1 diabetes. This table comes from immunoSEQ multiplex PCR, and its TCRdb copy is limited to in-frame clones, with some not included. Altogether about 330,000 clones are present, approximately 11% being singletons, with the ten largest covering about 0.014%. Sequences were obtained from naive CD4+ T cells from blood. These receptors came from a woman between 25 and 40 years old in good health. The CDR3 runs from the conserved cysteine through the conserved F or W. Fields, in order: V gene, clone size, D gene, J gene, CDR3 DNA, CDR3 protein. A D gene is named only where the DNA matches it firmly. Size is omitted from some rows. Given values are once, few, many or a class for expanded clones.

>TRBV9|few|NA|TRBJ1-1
TGTGCCAGCAGCTCAGGGGTAGCCACTGAAGCTTTCTTT
CASSSGVATEAFF
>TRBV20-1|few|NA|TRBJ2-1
TGCAGTGCAGCTAGACTCAATGAGCAGTTCTTC
CSAARLNEQFF
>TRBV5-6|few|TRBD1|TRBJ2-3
TGTGCCAGCAGCTTCGGGACAGGGGTCACAGATACGCAGTATTTT
CASSFGTGVTDTQYF
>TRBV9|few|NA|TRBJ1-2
TGTGCCAGCAGCGCGGGAGGGGTCTCGGAGGGCTACACCTTC
CASSAGGVSEGYTF
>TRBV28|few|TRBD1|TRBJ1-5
TGTGCCAGCACCCAGGGGGGAAATAGCAATCAGCCCCAGCATTTT
CASTQGGNSNQPQHF
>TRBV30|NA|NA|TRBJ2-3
TGTGCCTCCTCCGAGAAGCGAAACACAGATACGCAGTATTTT
CASSEKRNTDTQYF
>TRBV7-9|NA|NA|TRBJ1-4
TGTGCCAGCAGCTTACAGGGTGGTGCCGTTGAAAAACTGTTTTTT
CASSLQGGAVEKLFF
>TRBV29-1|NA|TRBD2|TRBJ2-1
TGCAGCGTTGAGCGGGGTAGCGGGAGTATCTCCTACAATGAGCAGTTCTTC
CSVERGSGSISYNEQFF
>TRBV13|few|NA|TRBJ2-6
TGTGCCAGCAGCCGGCGCCCGGGTTCCCCTGGGGCCAACGTCCTGACTTTC
CASSRRPGSPGANVLTF
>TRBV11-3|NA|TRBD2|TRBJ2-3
TGTGCCAGCAGCTTGGGGACTAGCGTCGATACGCAGTATTTT
CASSLGTSVDTQYF
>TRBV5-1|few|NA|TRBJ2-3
TGCGCCAGCAGCGCCGGACTATCAGATACGCAGTATTTT
CASSAGLSDTQYF
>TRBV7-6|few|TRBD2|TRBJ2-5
TGTGCCAGCAGCCCGAGCGGGGGTAGGAAGACCCAGTACTTC
CASSPSGGRKTQYF
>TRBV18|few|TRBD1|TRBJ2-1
TGTGCCAGCTCACCACCGACTGGGACAGGGACCTACAATGAGCAGTTCTTC
CASSPPTGTGTYNEQFF
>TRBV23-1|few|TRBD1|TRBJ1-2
TGCGCCAGCAGTCACCGACAGGGCAACTATGGCTACACCTTC
CASSHRQGNYGYTF
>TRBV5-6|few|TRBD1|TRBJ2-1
TGTGCCAGCAGCTCGGGACAGGGGATCCACAATGAGCAGTTCTTC
CASSSGQGIHNEQFF
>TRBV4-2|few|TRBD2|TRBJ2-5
TGTGCCAGCAGCCGAGCGTTAGCGGGAGCCCAAGAGACCCAGTACTTC
CASSRALAGAQETQYF
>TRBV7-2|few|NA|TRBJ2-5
TGTGCCAGCAGCTTAGCGGGGGGACTAGAGACCCAGTACTTC
CASSLAGGLETQYF
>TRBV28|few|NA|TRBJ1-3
TGTGCCAGCAGTTTCAGTCCGAGGGGGACTGGAAACACCATATATTTT
CASSFSPRGTGNTIYF
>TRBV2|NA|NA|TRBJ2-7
TGTGCCAGCAGTGACCCTAGAACAACCGAGCAGTACTTC
CASSDPRTTEQYF
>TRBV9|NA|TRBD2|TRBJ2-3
TGTGCCAGCAGCCTCGGGACTAGCAGTAGCACAGATACGCAGTATTTT
CASSLGTSSSTDTQYF
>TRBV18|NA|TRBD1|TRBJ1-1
TGTGCCAGCTCACCCGATGGGACAGGGGGCAGAGGCACTGAAGCTTTCTTT
CASSPDGTGGRGTEAFF
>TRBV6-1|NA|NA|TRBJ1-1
TGTGCCAGCAATCAGGTGAACACTGAAGCTTTCTTT
CASNQVNTEAFF
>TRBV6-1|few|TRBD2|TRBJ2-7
TGTGCCAGCAGTGTCGCAGTAGGACTAGCGACTCTCGAGCAGTACTTC
CASSVAVGLATLEQYF
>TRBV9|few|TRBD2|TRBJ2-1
TGTGCCAGCAGCCCGGGAGGAGGGTACAATGAGCAGTTCTTC
CASSPGGGYNEQFF
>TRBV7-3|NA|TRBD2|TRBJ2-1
TGTGCCAGCAGTTTAGCGGGAAACTCCTACAATGAGCAGTTCTTC
CASSLAGNSYNEQFF
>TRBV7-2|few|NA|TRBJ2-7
TGTGCCAGCAGCTTCCGGGAGACCTACGAGCAGTACTTC
CASSFRETYEQYF
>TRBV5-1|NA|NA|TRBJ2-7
TGCGCCAGCAGCTTGGGGGGAGCGAACTCCTACGAGCAGTACTTC
CASSLGGANSYEQYF
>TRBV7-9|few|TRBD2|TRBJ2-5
TGTGCCAGCAGCTCTACTAGCGGGGAGACCCAGTACTTC
CASSSTSGETQYF
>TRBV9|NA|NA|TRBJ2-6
TGTGCCAGCAGCCCCCAGCGCGGGACCGACTTCTCTGGGGCCAACGTCCTGACTTTC
CASSPQRGTDFSGANVLTF
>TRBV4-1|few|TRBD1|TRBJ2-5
TGCGCCAGCAGCCAGACAGGGGATACAGAGACCCAGTACTTC
CASSQTGDTETQYF
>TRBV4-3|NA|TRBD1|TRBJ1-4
TGCGCCAGCAGCCCCCGGGACAGGAATGAAAAACTGTTTTTT
CASSPRDRNEKLFF
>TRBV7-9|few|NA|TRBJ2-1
TGTGCCAGCAGCTTAGCGCTATTAGCGAATGAGCAGTTCTTC
CASSLALLANEQFF
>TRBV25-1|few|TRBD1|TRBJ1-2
TGTGCCAGCCAGACAGGGACTTCTGCGTACTATGGCTACACCTTC
CASQTGTSAYYGYTF
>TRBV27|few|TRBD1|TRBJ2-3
TGTGCCAGCAGTTCTACCGGGACAGGCACAGATACGCAGTATTTT
CASSSTGTGTDTQYF
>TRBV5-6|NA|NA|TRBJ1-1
TGTGCCAGCAGCATTGGGGCACAAGGGGACACTGAAGCTTTCTTT
CASSIGAQGDTEAFF
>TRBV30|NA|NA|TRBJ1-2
TGTGCCTGGAGTGTACGCGGAGGGTGGGGCTATGGCTACACCTTC
CAWSVRGGWGYGYTF
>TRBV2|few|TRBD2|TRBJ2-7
TGTGCCAGCAGCACCGGACCCCCGGGACTAGCGGCCTCCTACGAGCAGTACTTC
CASSTGPPGLAASYEQYF
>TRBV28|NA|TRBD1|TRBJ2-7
TGTGCCAGCAGTTCCCGGACAGGGTGGTACGAGCAGTACTTC
CASSSRTGWYEQYF
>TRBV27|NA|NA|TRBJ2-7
TGTGCCAGCAGTTTATTGGGGGGACGGACCCCCTACGAGCAGTACTTC
CASSLLGGRTPYEQYF
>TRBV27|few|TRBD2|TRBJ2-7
TGTGCCAGCAGTCGCGCTACTAGCGTCACCTACGAGCAGTACTTC
CASSRATSVTYEQYF
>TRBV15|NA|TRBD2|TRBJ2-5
TGTGCCACCAGCAGAGGGGGACTAGCGGGAGGAGAGACCCAGTACTTC
CATSRGGLAGGETQYF
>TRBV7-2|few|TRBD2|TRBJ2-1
TGTGCCAGCAGCCGACAAACTAGCGAGTCCTACAATGAGCAGTTCTTC
CASSRQTSESYNEQFF
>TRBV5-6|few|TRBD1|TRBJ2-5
TGTGCCAGCAGCTGGAGACAGGGTAGGAGCCAAGAGACCCAGTACTTC
CASSWRQGRSQETQYF
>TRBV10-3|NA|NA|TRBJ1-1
TGTGCCATCAGACAAGACAGTGAAGCTTTCTTT
CAIRQDSEAFF
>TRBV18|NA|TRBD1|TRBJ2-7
TGTGCCAGCTCACCATCCCGGGACAGGGGACACGAGCAGTACTTC
CASSPSRDRGHEQYF
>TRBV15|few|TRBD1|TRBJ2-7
TGTGCCACCAGCAGTGGGACAGGAATAAATGCCTACGAGCAGTACTTC
CATSSGTGINAYEQYF
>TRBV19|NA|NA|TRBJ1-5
TGTGCCACCCAGGGTGGCAATGGCAATCAGCCCCAGCATTTT
CATQGGNGNQPQHF
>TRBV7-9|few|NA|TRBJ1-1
TGTGCCAGCAGTACAGGGTGGACTGAAGCTTTCTTT
CASSTGWTEAFF
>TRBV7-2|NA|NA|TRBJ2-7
TGTGCCAGCAGCTTACAAGCGGAGACTTCCTACGAGCAGTACTTC
CASSLQAETSYEQYF
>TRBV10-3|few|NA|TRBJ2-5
TGTGCCATCAGTGAGTCGCCAGGGAGGCAAGAGACCCAGTACTTC
CAISESPGRQETQYF
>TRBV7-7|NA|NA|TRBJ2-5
TGTGCTAGCAGCTCCGACATCCAAGAGACCCAGTACTTC
CASSSDIQETQYF
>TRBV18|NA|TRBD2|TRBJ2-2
TGTGCCAGCTCACCACTTTCTGCGGGAGCCATCGGGGAGCTGTTTTTT
CASSPLSAGAIGELFF
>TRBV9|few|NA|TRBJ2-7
TGTGCCAGCAGCGTAGGTATTAGGGAGTTTGACGAGCAGTACTTC
CASSVGIREFDEQYF
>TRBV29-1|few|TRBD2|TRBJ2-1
TGCAGCGTTGAACTGCTAGCGGGAGGGTCCTACAATGAGCAGTTCTTC
CSVELLAGGSYNEQFF
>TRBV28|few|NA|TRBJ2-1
TGTGCCAGCAGTTTAGGCGGCAGCTCCTACAATGAGCAGTTCTTC
CASSLGGSSYNEQFF
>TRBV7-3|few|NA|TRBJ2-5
TGTGCCAGCAGCCCAACCGGCCAAGAGACCCAGTACTTC
CASSPTGQETQYF
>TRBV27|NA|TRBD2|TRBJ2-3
TGTGCCAGCAGTTTATTACGGCTAGCGGGAAGCACAGATACGCAGTATTTT
CASSLLRLAGSTDTQYF